Listed below are T cell receptor beta chains from one sample, sequenced in a study of T cell repertoires in cytomegalovirus infection. From the reads, TCRdb called clonotypes with MiXCR, one entry per CDR3 protein. This sample has fewer than 950,000 distinct CDR3 sequences, with around a third found just once. Their specific antigens are unknown. This specimen consisted of cultured CD8+ T cells from PBMCs, obtained from culture after CMV antigen stimulation. These receptor sequences come from a human donor in good health (CMV status not recorded). Some clones in this sample may be carry-over from other donors' samples. Each CDR3 is given with its conserved first and last residue. A D gene is named only where the DNA matches it firmly. A row's size may be missing; if present it is once, few, many or a size class.

V: TRBV29-1
J: TRBJ1-1
size: NA
D: NA
DNA: TGCAGCGTTGACTCTCAGGCTCCTGAAGCTTTCTTT
CDR3: CSVDSQAPEAFF

V: TRBV19
J: TRBJ2-5
size: NA
D: TRBD1
DNA: TGTGCCAGTAGTAACGTATTCGGACAGGGGGAGGAGACCCAGTACTTC
CDR3: CASSNVFGQGEETQYF

V: TRBV7-6
J: TRBJ2-1
size: many
D: TRBD1
DNA: TGTGCCAGCAGCCATTATTTTCCGGGACAGGGCTACAATGAGCAGTTCTTC
CDR3: CASSHYFPGQGYNEQFF

V: TRBV7-6
J: TRBJ1-5
size: NA
D: TRBD1
DNA: TGTGCCAGCAGCGAGGGACAGGGGGATCAGCCCCAGCATTTT
CDR3: CASSEGQGDQPQHF

V: TRBV7-8
J: TRBJ1-1
size: few
D: TRBD1
DNA: TGTGCCAGCAGCTTAGGGGGACAGGGGGCTTTCGACGCTTTCTTT
CDR3: CASSLGGQGAFDAFF

V: TRBV12-3/TRBV12-4
J: TRBJ2-1
size: NA
D: NA
DNA: TGTGCCAGCAGTCCCCCCTCAGGTGACAGCTCCTACAATGAGCAGTTCTTC
CDR3: CASSPPSGDSSYNEQFF

V: TRBV7-6
J: TRBJ2-5
size: NA
D: NA
DNA: TGTGCAGAGGAAGACACTTTCGACCAAGAGACCCAGTACTTC
CDR3: CAEEDTFDQETQYF

V: TRBV19
J: TRBJ2-7
size: few
D: TRBD1
DNA: TGTGCCAGTATGGGACAGGACTACGAGCAGTACTTC
CDR3: CASMGQDYEQYF

V: TRBV20-1
J: TRBJ2-2
size: few
D: NA
DNA: TGCAGTGCTAGGAGGAGGGTGAACACCGGGGAGCTGTTTTTT
CDR3: CSARRRVNTGELFF

V: TRBV7-9
J: TRBJ2-1
size: few
D: NA
DNA: TGTGCCAGCAGCTTAGTTATACATGAGCAGTTCTTC
CDR3: CASSLVIHEQFF

V: TRBV27
J: TRBJ2-1
size: NA
D: NA
DNA: TGTGCCACCAGCCGAAGGCCGAGTGAGCAGTTCTTC
CDR3: CATSRRPSEQFF

V: TRBV7-9
J: TRBJ2-1
size: few
D: NA
DNA: TGTGCCAGCAGCCTCAGGGATTCCCCCTACAATGAGCAGTTCTTC
CDR3: CASSLRDSPYNEQFF

V: TRBV7-9
J: TRBJ2-2
size: NA
D: NA
DNA: TGTGCCAGCAGCTCATACGTGGTGAACACCGGGGAGCTGTTTTTT
CDR3: CASSSYVVNTGELFF

V: TRBV10-3
J: TRBJ2-7
size: few
D: NA
DNA: TGTGCCATCAGTGAGTCGAAGGCAGGGCGTGGGAGCTCCTACGAGCAGTACTTC
CDR3: CAISESKAGRGSSYEQYF

V: TRBV7-4
J: TRBJ1-5
size: NA
D: NA
DNA: TGTGCCAGCAGCCATGATTCTTTCCCAAATCAGCCCCAGCATTTT
CDR3: CASSHDSFPNQPQHF

V: TRBV5-7
J: TRBJ2-1
size: NA
D: NA
DNA: TGTGCCAGCAGCTTGGGACAGGGCGTGGGGGGGCAGAATGAGCAGTTCTTC
CDR3: CASSLGQGVGGQNEQFF

V: TRBV6-2/TRBV6-3
J: TRBJ2-3
size: few
D: NA
DNA: TGTGCCAGCAGCCCGGGGTACGCAGATACGCAGTATTTT
CDR3: CASSPGYADTQYF

V: TRBV20-1
J: TRBJ1-1
size: NA
D: NA
DNA: TGCAGTGCTAGCCTGTTCGCTGAAGCTTTCTTT
CDR3: CSASLFAEAFF

V: TRBV6-2/TRBV6-3
J: TRBJ2-1
size: few
D: NA
DNA: TGTGCCAGCAATCCCTACATGGTGGGTCCCTACAATGAGCAGTTCTTC
CDR3: CASNPYMVGPYNEQFF

V: TRBV7-9
J: TRBJ1-4
size: few
D: NA
DNA: TGTGCCAGCAGCTTAAAGGAGCGGAGTAATGAAAAACTGTTTTTT
CDR3: CASSLKERSNEKLFF

V: TRBV13
J: TRBJ2-7
size: NA
D: TRBD1
DNA: TGTGCCAGCAGCTTAACCACAGGGGATTATGCCTACGAGCAGTACTTC
CDR3: CASSLTTGDYAYEQYF

V: TRBV7-3
J: TRBJ2-1
size: NA
D: TRBD2
DNA: TGTGCCAGCAGCTTAAAAGGGACTAGCTCATTCTACAATGAGCAGTTCTTC
CDR3: CASSLKGTSSFYNEQFF

V: TRBV20-1
J: TRBJ2-1
size: NA
D: NA
DNA: TGCAGTGCTATTGCTCAGGGTTGGGGCGCCTACAATGAGCAGTTCTTC
CDR3: CSAIAQGWGAYNEQFF

V: TRBV6-5
J: TRBJ1-1
size: NA
D: NA
DNA: TGTGCCAGCAGTTACTCGGGGGGCTGGACTGAAGCTTTCTTT
CDR3: CASSYSGGWTEAFF

V: TRBV4-3
J: TRBJ1-2
size: NA
D: NA
DNA: TGCGCCAGCAGCCAAGAGCTCCTGGGCTTTTATGGCTACACCTTC
CDR3: CASSQELLGFYGYTF

V: TRBV7-6
J: TRBJ2-2
size: NA
D: TRBD1
DNA: TGTGCCAGCAGCTCCAGGACAGGGGGAATTGGCGGGGAGCTGTTTTTT
CDR3: CASSSRTGGIGGELFF

V: TRBV29-1
J: TRBJ1-2
size: NA
D: NA
DNA: TGCAGCGACCGAGGGGAGTATGGCTACACCTTC
CDR3: CSDRGEYGYTF

V: TRBV6-5
J: TRBJ2-1
size: NA
D: NA
DNA: TGTGCCAGCAGCCCGGGCAAGAGCTCCTACAATGAGCAGTTCTTC
CDR3: CASSPGKSSYNEQFF

V: TRBV6-1
J: TRBJ1-2
size: NA
D: NA
DNA: TGTGCCAGCAGTACCGAACCCGACCTAGGGTATGGCTACACCTTC
CDR3: CASSTEPDLGYGYTF

V: TRBV5-5
J: TRBJ1-1
size: once
D: NA
DNA: TGTGCCAGCAGCGCAGGGCTCATGGGGACTGAAGCTTTCTTT
CDR3: CASSAGLMGTEAFF